Listed below are T cell receptor beta chains from one sample, sequenced in a study of cytomegalovirus exposure and HLA in healthy donors. The protocol was immunoSEQ multiplex PCR, while the TCRdb copy is restricted to in-frame clones and leaves out a portion. The table shows some 150,000 clones, with 75% to 80% occurring only once. The sequenced sample was PBMCs. The receptor set was obtained from a male donor in good health and CMV-seronegative. The CDR3 runs from the conserved cysteine through the conserved F or W. D genes are given only for firm matches. Where a row states a size, it is once, few, many or the class of an expanded clone; other rows omit it.

v_gene: TRBV19; abundance: .; d_gene: TRBD2; j_gene: TRBJ2-1; CDR3aa: CASMGSASGWEQFF; CDR3nt: TGTGCCAGTATGGGGTCTGCTAGCGGCTGGGAGCAGTTCTTC
v_gene: TRBV9; abundance: once; d_gene: .; j_gene: TRBJ2-7; CDR3aa: CASSVEASIGGGYEQYF; CDR3nt: TGTGCCAGCAGCGTAGAGGCATCGATAGGGGGAGGGTACGAGCAGTACTTC
v_gene: TRBV25-1; abundance: .; d_gene: .; j_gene: TRBJ1-1; CDR3aa: CASSAWTVTNTEAFF; CDR3nt: TGTGCCAGCAGTGCCTGGACAGTGACGAACACTGAAGCTTTCTTT
v_gene: TRBV9; abundance: .; d_gene: .; j_gene: TRBJ2-7; CDR3aa: CASSVLATGSYEQYF; CDR3nt: TGTGCCAGCAGCGTCCTTGCGACAGGATCCTACGAGCAGTACTTC
v_gene: TRBV6-1; abundance: .; d_gene: .; j_gene: TRBJ2-7; CDR3aa: CASSRTADSSYEQYF; CDR3nt: TGTGCCAGCAGTCGGACCGCGGACAGTTCCTACGAGCAGTACTTC
v_gene: TRBV19; abundance: few; d_gene: .; j_gene: TRBJ1-1; CDR3aa: CASSISGPLNTEAFF; CDR3nt: TGTGCCAGTAGTATTTCTGGGCCTCTAAACACTGAAGCTTTCTTT
v_gene: TRBV23-1; abundance: .; d_gene: .; j_gene: TRBJ1-1; CDR3aa: CASSHHMNTEAFF; CDR3nt: TGCGCCAGCAGTCACCACATGAACACTGAAGCTTTCTTT
v_gene: TRBV7-2; abundance: .; d_gene: .; j_gene: TRBJ1-2; CDR3aa: CASSLARHNYGYTF; CDR3nt: TGTGCCAGCAGCTTAGCAAGACACAACTATGGCTACACCTTC
v_gene: TRBV9; abundance: .; d_gene: .; j_gene: TRBJ1-1; CDR3aa: CASSLQGSTEAFF; CDR3nt: TGTGCCAGCAGTCTACAGGGAAGCACTGAAGCTTTCTTT
v_gene: TRBV10-3; abundance: .; d_gene: TRBD2; j_gene: TRBJ2-3; CDR3aa: CATLAGGGTDTQYF; CDR3nt: TGTGCCACCTTGGCGGGGGGGGGCACAGATACGCAGTATTTT
v_gene: TRBV2; abundance: .; d_gene: .; j_gene: TRBJ1-5; CDR3aa: CASSEADPGYSNQPQHF; CDR3nt: TGTGCCAGCAGTGAAGCCGACCCGGGATATAGCAATCAGCCCCAGCATTTT
v_gene: TRBV11-2; abundance: once; d_gene: TRBD2; j_gene: TRBJ2-2; CDR3aa: CASSLVAGGRTGELFF; CDR3nt: TGTGCCAGCAGCTTAGTAGCGGGAGGGAGAACCGGGGAGCTGTTTTTT
v_gene: TRBV29-1; abundance: .; d_gene: TRBD2; j_gene: TRBJ2-5; CDR3aa: CSVGTSGRALEEAQYF; CDR3nt: TGCAGCGTGGGGACTAGCGGGAGGGCCCTCGAGGAGGCCCAGTACTTC
v_gene: TRBV4-1; abundance: .; d_gene: TRBD1; j_gene: TRBJ2-1; CDR3aa: CASSQEPGQGLASEQFF; CDR3nt: TGCGCCAGCAGCCAAGAACCGGGACAGGGATTAGCTAGTGAGCAGTTCTTC
v_gene: TRBV6-6; abundance: once; d_gene: TRBD2; j_gene: TRBJ2-1; CDR3aa: CASSAGGAFYNEQFF; CDR3nt: TGTGCCAGCTCGGCGGGAGGCGCGTTCTACAATGAGCAGTTCTTC
v_gene: TRBV7-6; abundance: .; d_gene: .; j_gene: TRBJ2-5; CDR3aa: CASSFAHGETQYF; CDR3nt: TGTGCCAGCAGCTTCGCGCACGGAGAGACCCAGTACTTC
v_gene: TRBV15; abundance: .; d_gene: .; j_gene: TRBJ2-2; CDR3aa: CATRKAIGPSGELFF; CDR3nt: TGTGCCACCAGGAAAGCAATTGGTCCGTCCGGGGAGCTGTTTTTT
v_gene: TRBV5-4; abundance: .; d_gene: .; j_gene: TRBJ1-3; CDR3aa: CASSSDRSSGNTIYF; CDR3nt: TGTGCCAGCAGCTCCGACAGGTCCTCTGGAAACACCATATATTTT
v_gene: TRBV7-9; abundance: .; d_gene: .; j_gene: TRBJ2-7; CDR3aa: CSSSLAGTGFSYEQYF; CDR3nt: TGTTCCAGCAGCTTAGCGGGGACAGGGTTCTCCTACGAGCAGTACTTC